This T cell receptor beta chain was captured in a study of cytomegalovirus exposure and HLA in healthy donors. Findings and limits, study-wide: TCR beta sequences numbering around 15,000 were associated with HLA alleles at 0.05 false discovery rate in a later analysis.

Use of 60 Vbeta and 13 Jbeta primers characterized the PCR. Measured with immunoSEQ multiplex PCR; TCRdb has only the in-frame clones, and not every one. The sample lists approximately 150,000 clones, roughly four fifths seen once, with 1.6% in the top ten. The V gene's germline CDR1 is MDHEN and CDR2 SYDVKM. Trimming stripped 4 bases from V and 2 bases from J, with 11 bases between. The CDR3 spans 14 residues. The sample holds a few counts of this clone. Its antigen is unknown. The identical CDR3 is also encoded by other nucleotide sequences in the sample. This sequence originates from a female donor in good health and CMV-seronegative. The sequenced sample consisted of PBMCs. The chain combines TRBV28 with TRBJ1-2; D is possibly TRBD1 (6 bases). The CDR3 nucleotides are TGTGCCAGCAGTTCTCCAGGGGTCAACTATGGCTACACCTTC. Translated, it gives CASSSPGVNYGYTF.